Described below is a single T cell receptor beta chain sequence and its context. What it binds is unknown. The entry originates in a study of T cell responses to AZD1222 COVID-19 vaccine. Whole-study findings and limits: The donors showed a predominance of white British ancestry and of females, with possible underestimation of clonal diversity. Spike was spanned by vaccine-associated CD4 TCRs, which were dominant at 160-218 and 743-854. Samples come after the peak T cell response, not at day 14.

Assay used: immunoSEQ multiplex PCR; TCRdb lists only in-frame clones, some missing. The repertoire holds over 150,000 clones, 88% seen once, with 3% to 3.5% in the top ten. Trimming removed 6 bases from V and 4 bases from J; junction bases left unmatched: 7. The CDR3 extends over 14 amino acids. Germline loops: CDR1 SGHTA, CDR2 FQGNSA. The source was peripheral blood, collected on day 0 of AZD1222 vaccination. The V gene is TRBV7-2, the J gene TRBJ2-7, with 9 bases lining up with TRBD1. The clonotype comes from an adult in good health. The CDR3 coding sequence is TGTGCCAGCAGGAGACCGGGACAGGGTTACGAGCAGTACTTC. The encoded protein is CASRRPGQGYEQYF.